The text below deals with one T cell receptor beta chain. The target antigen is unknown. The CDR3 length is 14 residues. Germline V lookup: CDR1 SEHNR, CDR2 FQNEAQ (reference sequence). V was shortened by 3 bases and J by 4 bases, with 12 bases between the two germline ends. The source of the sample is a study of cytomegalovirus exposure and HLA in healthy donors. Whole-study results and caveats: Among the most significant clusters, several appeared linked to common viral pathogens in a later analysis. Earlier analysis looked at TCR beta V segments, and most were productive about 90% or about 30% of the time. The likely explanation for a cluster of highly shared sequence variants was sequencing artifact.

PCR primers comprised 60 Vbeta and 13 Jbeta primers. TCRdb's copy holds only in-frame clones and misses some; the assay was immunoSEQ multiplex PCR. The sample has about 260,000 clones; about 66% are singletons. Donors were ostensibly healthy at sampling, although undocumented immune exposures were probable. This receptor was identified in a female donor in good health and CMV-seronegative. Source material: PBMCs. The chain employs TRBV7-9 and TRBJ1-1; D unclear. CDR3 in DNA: TGTGCCAGCAGCTTTGGAGGGAGGGTCACTGAAGCTTTCTTT. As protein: CASSFGGRVTEAFF.